This TCR beta chain is drawn from a study of T-cell memory formation after mild COVID-19. Study summary: In these data, TCR clusters were largely donor specific. Overall study findings and caveats: Memory sampled before infection contained some responding clones, suggesting cross-reactive memory joined. Second-wave clones with a day 37 peak had unconfirmed SARS-CoV-2 specificity.

V was pared by 0 bases and J by 4 bases, with 17 bases between. Germline V gene lookup returns CDR1 SGDLS and CDR2 YYNGEE. CDR3 length equals 17 residues. This clonotype was observed at least ten times. Its antigen remains unidentified. Researchers used 5'RACE with constant-segment primers to make TCR alpha and TCR beta cDNA libraries that carry sample barcodes and UMIs. One entry per CDR3 protein results from TCRdb running MiXCR on the 5' RACE reads. The sample has just under 150,000 distinct CDR3 sequences; 6% to 6.5% are singletons. Sequenced input: PBMCs or a T cell subset sorted from them (not recorded which). This rearrangement joins TRBV9 to TRBJ2-1, with a possible D match to TRBD1 (5 bases). This TCR was sampled from an adult woman who had mild COVID-19 (a few samples of this study predate the infection). Cell type and time point are not known. CDR3 bases: TGTGCCAGCAGCGTAGTCGCCACAGGAGAGCAATACAATGAGCAGTTCTTC. This encodes CASSVVATGEQYNEQFF.